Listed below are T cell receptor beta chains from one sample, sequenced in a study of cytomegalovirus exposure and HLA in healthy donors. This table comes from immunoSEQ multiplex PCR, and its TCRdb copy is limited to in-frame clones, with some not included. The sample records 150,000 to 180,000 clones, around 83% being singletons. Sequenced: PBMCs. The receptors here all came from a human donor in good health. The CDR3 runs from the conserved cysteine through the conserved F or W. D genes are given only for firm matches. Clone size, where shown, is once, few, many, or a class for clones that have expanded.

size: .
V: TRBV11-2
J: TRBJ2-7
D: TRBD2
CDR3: CASSRGTSGRSYEQYF
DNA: TGTGCCAGCAGCCGAGGGACTAGCGGGAGAAGCTACGAGCAGTACTTC

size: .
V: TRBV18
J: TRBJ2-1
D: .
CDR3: CASSPGPSSYNEQFF
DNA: TGTGCCAGCTCACCGGGGCCGAGCTCCTACAATGAGCAGTTCTTC

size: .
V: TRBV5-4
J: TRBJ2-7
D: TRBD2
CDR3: CASSSKLADPYEQYF
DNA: TGTGCCAGCAGCTCTAAGCTAGCGGATCCCTACGAGCAGTACTTC

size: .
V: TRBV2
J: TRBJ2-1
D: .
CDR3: CASRGISGRNNEQFF
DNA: TGTGCCAGCAGGGGAATCTCCGGGAGAAACAATGAGCAGTTCTTC

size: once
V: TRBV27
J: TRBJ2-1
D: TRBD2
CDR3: CASQRTLAGAYNEQFF
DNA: TGTGCCAGCCAACGGACCCTAGCGGGAGCATACAATGAGCAGTTCTTC

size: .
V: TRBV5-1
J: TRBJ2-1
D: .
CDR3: CASSLYPAADEQFF
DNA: TGCGCCAGCAGCTTGTATCCGGCGGCAGATGAGCAGTTCTTC

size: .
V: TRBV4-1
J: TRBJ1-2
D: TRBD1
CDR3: CASSQGTGTYGYTF
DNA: TGCGCCAGCAGCCAAGGGACAGGGACGTATGGCTACACCTTC

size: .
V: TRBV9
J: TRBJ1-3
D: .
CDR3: CASSVGGALALEGNTIYF
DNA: TGTGCCAGCAGCGTAGGGGGAGCCCTCGCTTTGGAGGGAAACACCATATATTTT

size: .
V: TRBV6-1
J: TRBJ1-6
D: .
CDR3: CASSEPVRGFNSPLHF
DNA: TGTGCCAGCAGTGAACCAGTTAGAGGGTTTAATTCACCCCTCCACTTT

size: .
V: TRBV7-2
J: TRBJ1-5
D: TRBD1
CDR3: CASSLHSRGPQPQHF
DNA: TGTGCCAGCAGCTTACATTCAAGGGGGCCTCAGCCCCAGCATTTT

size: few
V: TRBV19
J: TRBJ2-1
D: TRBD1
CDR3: CASSLDRAVGNEQFF
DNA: TGTGCCAGTAGTCTTGACAGGGCAGTAGGCAATGAGCAGTTCTTC

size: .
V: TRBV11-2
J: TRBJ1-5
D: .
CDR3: CASSSTQGPLLNQPQHF
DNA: TGTGCCAGCAGCTCAACCCAGGGCCCCCTTCTCAATCAGCCCCAGCATTTT

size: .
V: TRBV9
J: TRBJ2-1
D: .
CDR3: CASSLFYNEQFF
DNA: TGTGCCAGCAGCCTCTTTTACAATGAGCAGTTCTTC

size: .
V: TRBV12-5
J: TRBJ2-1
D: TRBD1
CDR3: CASGQTRDRSYNEQFF
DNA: TGTGCTAGTGGCCAGACCCGGGACAGATCCTACAATGAGCAGTTCTTC

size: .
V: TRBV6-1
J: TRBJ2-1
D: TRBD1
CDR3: CASSRQGDWDEQFF
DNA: TGTGCCAGCAGTAGGCAGGGGGATTGGGATGAGCAGTTCTTC

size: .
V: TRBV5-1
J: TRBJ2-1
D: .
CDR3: CASSLGSATSYNEQFF
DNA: TGCGCCAGCAGCTTGGGCAGCGCTACTTCCTACAATGAGCAGTTCTTC

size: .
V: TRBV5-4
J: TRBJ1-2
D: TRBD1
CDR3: CASSPQGDYGYTF
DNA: TGTGCCAGCAGCCCGCAGGGGGACTATGGCTACACCTTC

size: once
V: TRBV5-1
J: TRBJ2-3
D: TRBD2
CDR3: CASSLRLAGGKDTQYF
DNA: TGCGCCAGCAGCTTGAGGCTAGCGGGGGGCAAGGATACGCAGTATTTT

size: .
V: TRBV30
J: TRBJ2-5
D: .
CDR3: CAHQGGETQYF
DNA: TGTGCCCATCAGGGGGGAGAGACCCAGTACTTC

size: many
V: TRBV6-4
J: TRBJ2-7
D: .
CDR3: CASSPVAESYEQYF
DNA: TGTGCCAGCAGCCCGGTAGCGGAGTCCTACGAGCAGTACTTC

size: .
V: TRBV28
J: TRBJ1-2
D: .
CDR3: CAHGRAGYGYTF
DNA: TGTGCCCACGGGAGGGCAGGCTATGGCTACACCTTC

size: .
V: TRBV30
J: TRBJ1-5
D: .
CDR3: CAWSVPSTGVGQPQHF
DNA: TGTGCCTGGAGTGTACCGTCTACGGGGGTAGGGCAGCCCCAGCATTTT

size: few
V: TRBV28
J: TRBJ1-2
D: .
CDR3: CASSSQYAGYTF
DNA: TGTGCCAGCAGTTCTCAGTACGCTGGCTACACCTTC